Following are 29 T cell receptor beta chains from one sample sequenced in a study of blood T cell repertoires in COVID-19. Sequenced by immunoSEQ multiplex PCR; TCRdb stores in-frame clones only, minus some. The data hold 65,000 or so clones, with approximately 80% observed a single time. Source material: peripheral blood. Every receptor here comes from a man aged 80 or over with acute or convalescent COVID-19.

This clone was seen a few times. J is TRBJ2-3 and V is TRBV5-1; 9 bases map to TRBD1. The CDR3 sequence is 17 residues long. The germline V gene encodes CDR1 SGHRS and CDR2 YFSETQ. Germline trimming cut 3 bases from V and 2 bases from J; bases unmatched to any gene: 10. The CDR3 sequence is CASSYPQGAEITDTQYF. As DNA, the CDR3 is TGCGCCAGCAGCTACCCACAGGGGGCCGAAATCACAGATACGCAGTATTTT.

CDR3 DNA sequence: TGTGCCTGTGGCCGATCGACAGGGTTGGAGACCCAGTACTTC. Translating gives CACGRSTGLETQYF. The V gene is TRBV30, the J gene TRBJ2-5; TRBD1 matches at 7 bases. V lost 6 bases to trimming and J lost 5 bases; unmatched junction nucleotides: 12. CDR3 length: 14 amino acids. The V gene's germline CDR1 is GTSNPN and CDR2 SVGIG (reference sequence). Together with reference TRBV30 and TRBJ2-5, the CDR3 gives the full variable domain: SQTIHQWPATLVQPVGSPLSLECTVEGTSNPNLYWYRQAAGRGLQLLFYSVGIGQISSEVPQNLSASRPQDRQFILSSKKLLLSDSGFYLCACGRSTGLETQYFGPGTRLLVL.

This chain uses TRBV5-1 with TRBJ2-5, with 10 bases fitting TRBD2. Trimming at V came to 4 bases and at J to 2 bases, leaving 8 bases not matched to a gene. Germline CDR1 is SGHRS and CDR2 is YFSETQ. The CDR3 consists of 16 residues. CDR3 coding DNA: TGCGCCAGCAGCCCAACGACTAGCGGGCGACAAGAGACCCAGTACTTC. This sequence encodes CASSPTTSGRQETQYF.

The CDR3 loop reads CASSQGQGAIMNTEAFF. The DNA of the CDR3 is TGTGCCAGCAGTCAAGGACAGGGGGCGATTATGAACACTGAAGCTTTCTTT. The V call is TRBV27, the J call TRBJ1-1, with 11 bases that match TRBD1. This CDR3 has 17 residues. V dropped 5 bases and J dropped 0; count of bases not matched to a gene: 8. Germline V gene data show CDR1 as MNHEY and CDR2 as SMNVEV (reference sequence).

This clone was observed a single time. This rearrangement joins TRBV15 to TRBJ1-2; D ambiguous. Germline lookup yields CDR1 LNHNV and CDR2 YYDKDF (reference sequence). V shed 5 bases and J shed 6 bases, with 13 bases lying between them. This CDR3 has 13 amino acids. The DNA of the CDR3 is TGTGCCACCAGCTTACGGGGTGGGAATGGCTACACCTTC. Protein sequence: CATSLRGGNGYTF.

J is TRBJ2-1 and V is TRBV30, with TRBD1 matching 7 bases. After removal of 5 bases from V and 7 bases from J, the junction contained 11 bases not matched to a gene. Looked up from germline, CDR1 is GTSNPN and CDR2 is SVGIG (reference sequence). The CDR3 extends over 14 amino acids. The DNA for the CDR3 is TGTGCCTGGGGGGACAGAAAATTGAGAAATGAGCAGTTCTTC. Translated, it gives CAWGDRKLRNEQFF.

CDR3 bases: TGTGCCAGCAGTAAACTGACAGGGGGCGGCACTGAAGCTTTCTTT. Its protein is CASSKLTGGGTEAFF. The V and J genes are TRBV27 and TRBJ1-1, with 10 bases lining up with TRBD1. The CDR3 has 15 amino acids. Germline CDR1 MNHEY, CDR2 SMNVEV (reference sequence). V shed 5 bases and J 4 bases; nucleotides not matched to a gene: 7.

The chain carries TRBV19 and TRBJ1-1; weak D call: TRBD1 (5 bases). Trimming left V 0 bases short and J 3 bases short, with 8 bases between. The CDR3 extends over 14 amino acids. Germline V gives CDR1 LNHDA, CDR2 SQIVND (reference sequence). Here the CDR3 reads CASSIDQGYTEAFF. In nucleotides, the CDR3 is TGTGCCAGTAGTATAGACCAGGGCTACACTGAAGCTTTCTTT.

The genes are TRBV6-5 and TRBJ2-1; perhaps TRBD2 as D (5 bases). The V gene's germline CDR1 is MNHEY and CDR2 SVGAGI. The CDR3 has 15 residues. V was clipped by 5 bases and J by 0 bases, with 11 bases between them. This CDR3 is CASSRTGSSYNEQFF. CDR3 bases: TGTGCCAGCAGTCGGACGGGGAGCTCCTACAATGAGCAGTTCTTC.

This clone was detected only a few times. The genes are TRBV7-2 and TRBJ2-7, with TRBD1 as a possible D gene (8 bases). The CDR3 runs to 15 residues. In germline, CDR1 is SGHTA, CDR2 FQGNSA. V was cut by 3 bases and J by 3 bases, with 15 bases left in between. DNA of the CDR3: TGTGCCAGCAGCTTGGACAGGGAGGGGATCTACGAGCAGTACTTC. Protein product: CASSLDREGIYEQYF.

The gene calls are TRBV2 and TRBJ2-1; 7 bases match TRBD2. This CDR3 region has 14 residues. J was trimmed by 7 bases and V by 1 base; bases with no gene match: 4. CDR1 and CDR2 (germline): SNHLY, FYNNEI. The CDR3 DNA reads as TGTGCCAGCAGTGAAGTCGGGGGGTTTAATGAGCAGTTCTTC. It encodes CASSEVGGFNEQFF. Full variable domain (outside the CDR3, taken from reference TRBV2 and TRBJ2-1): EPEVTQTPSHQVTQMGQEVILRCVPISNHLYFYWYRQILGQKVEFLVSFYNNEISEKSEIFDDQFSVERPDGSNFTLKIRSTKLEDSAMYFCASSEVGGFNEQFFGPGTRLTVL.

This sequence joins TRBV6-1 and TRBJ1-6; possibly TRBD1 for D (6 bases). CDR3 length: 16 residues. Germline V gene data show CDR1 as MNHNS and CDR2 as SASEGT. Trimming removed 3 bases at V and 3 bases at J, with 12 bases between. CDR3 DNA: TGTGCCAGCAGTGATAGGACAGAGAACTATAATTCACCCCTCCACTTT. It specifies CASSDRTENYNSPLHF.

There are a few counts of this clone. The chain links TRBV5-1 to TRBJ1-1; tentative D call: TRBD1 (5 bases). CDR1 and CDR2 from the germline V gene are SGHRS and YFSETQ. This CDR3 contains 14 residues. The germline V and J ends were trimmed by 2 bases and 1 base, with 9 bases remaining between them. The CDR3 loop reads CASSFNGQNTEAFF. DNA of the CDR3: TGCGCCAGCAGCTTTAACGGACAGAACACTGAAGCTTTCTTT.

The CDR3 loop reads CASSPTSGGTYTQYF. Here the CDR3 DNA reads TGTGCCAGCAGCCCTACTAGCGGGGGGACCTATACGCAGTATTTT. The chain combines TRBV7-2 with TRBJ2-3; 12 bases are shared with TRBD2. After removal of 5 bases from V and 7 bases from J, the junction contained 7 bases not matched to a gene. The CDR3 spans 15 residues. The V gene's germline CDR1 is SGHTA and CDR2 FQGNSA.

This CDR3 is CASSFRGEGYGYTF. The CDR3, as DNA: TGTGCCAGCAGCTTCCGGGGGGAAGGATATGGCTACACCTTC. This chain uses TRBV5-8 with TRBJ1-2, with a possible D match to TRBD1 (5 bases). The V and J ends lost 2 bases and 5 bases respectively, with 13 bases between them. The CDR3 is 14 residues long. From germline, CDR1 is SGHTS and CDR2 YDEGEE.

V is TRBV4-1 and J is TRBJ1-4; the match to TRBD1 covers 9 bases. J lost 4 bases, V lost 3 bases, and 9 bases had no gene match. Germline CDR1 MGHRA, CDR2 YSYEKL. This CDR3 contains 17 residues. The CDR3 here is CASSQGQGGFGNEKLFF. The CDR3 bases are TGCGCCAGCAGCCAGGGACAGGGTGGATTTGGTAATGAAAAACTGTTTTTT.

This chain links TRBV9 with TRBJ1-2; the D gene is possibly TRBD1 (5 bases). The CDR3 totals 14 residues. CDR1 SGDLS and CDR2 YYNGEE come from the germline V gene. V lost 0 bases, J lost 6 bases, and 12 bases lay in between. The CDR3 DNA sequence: TGTGCCAGCAGCGTAGCACAGGCTAGAAATGGCTACACCTTC. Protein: CASSVAQARNGYTF.

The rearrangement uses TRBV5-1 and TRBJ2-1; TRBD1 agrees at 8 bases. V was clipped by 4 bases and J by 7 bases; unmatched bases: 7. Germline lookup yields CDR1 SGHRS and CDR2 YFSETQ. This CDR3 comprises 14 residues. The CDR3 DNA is TGCGCCAGCAGCGGAGGCGACAGGGGTAATGAGCAGTTCTTC. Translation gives CASSGGDRGNEQFF.

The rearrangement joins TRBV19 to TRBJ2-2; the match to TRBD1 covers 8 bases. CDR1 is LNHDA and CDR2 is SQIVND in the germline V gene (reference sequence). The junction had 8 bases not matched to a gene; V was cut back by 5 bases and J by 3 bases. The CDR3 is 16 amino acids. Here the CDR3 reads CASSSLTGADTGELFF. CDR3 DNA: TGTGCCAGTAGTTCCCTGACAGGGGCCGACACCGGGGAGCTGTTTTTT.

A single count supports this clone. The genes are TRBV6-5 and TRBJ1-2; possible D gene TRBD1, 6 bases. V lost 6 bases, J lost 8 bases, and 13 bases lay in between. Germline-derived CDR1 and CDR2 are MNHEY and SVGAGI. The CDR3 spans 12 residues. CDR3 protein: CASSLTGTGYTF. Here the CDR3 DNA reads TGTGCCAGCAGCCTAACAGGGACAGGCTACACCTTC.

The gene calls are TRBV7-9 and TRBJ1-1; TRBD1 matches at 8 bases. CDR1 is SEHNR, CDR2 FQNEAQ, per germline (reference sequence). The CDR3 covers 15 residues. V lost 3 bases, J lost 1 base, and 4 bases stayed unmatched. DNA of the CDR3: TGTGCCAGCAGCTTCGTCAGGGGGCAGAACACTGAAGCTTTCTTT. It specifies CASSFVRGQNTEAFF. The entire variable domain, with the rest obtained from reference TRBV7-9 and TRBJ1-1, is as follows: DTGVSQNPRHKITKRGQNVTFRCDPISEHNRLYWYRQTLGQGPEFLTYFQNEAQLEKSRLLSDRFSAERPKGSFSTLEIQRTEQGDSAMYLCASSFVRGQNTEAFFGQGTRLTVV.

CDR3 loop: CASSVSGETQYF. The CDR3 DNA is TGTGCCAGCAGTGTCAGCGGGGAGACCCAGTACTTC. The V and J genes are TRBV2 and TRBJ2-5, with TRBD2 as a possible D gene (6 bases). The CDR3 is 12 residues long. The V gene lost 4 bases and the J gene lost 5 bases, with 8 bases spanning the gap. Germline CDR1 and CDR2: SNHLY and FYNNEI.

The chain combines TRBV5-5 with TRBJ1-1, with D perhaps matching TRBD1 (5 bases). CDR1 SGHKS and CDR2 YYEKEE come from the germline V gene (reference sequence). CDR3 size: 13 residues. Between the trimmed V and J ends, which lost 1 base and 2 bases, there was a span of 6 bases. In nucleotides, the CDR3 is TGTGCCAGCAGCTTGACAGGAAACACTGAAGCTTTCTTT. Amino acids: CASSLTGNTEAFF.

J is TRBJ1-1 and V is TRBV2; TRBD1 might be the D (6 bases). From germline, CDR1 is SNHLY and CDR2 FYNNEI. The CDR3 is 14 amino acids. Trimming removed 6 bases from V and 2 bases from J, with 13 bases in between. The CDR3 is CASRRQGGNTEAFF. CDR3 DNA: TGTGCCAGCAGGAGACAAGGGGGAAACACTGAAGCTTTCTTT.

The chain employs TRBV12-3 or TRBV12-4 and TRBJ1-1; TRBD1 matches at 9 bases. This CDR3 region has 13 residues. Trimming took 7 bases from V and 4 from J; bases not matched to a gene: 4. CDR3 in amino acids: CASTLTGGTEAFF. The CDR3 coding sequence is TGTGCCAGCACCCTGACAGGGGGCACTGAAGCTTTCTTT.

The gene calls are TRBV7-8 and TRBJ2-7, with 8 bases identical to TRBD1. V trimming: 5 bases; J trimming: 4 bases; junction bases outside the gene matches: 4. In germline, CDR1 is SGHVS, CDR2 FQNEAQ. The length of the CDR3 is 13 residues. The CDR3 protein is CASSLRGRYEQYF. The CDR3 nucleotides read TGTGCCAGCAGCCTCAGGGGGCGTTACGAGCAGTACTTC.

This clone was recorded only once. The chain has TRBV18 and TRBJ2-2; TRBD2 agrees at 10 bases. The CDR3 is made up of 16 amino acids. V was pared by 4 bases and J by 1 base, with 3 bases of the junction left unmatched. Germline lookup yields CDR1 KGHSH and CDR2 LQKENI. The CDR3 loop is CASSLGLAVNTGELFF. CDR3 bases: TGTGCCAGCTCACTAGGACTAGCGGTGAACACCGGGGAGCTGTTTTTT.

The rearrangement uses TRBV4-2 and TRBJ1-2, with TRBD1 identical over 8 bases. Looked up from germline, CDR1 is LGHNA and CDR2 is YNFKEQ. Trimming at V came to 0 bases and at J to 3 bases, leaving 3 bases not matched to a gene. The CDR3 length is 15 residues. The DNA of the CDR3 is TGTGCCAGCAGCCAAGAAGGACAGGGAGACTATGGCTACACCTTC. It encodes CASSQEGQGDYGYTF.

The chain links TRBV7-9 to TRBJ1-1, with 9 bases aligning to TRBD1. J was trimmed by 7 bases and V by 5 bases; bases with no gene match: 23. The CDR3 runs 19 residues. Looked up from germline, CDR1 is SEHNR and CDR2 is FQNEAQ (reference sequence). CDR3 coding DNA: TGTGCCAGCAGCCCCCTTCGAGCTCACAGGGGGCGCTATGATGGTGAAGCTTTCTTT. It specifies CASSPLRAHRGRYDGEAFF.